Below are 3 T cell receptor beta chains sequenced from a single sample in a study of blood T cell repertoires in COVID-19. Clones were sequenced by immunoSEQ multiplex PCR, and TCRdb holds only the in-frame ones, with some missing. The sample has roughly 260,000 clones; around nine tenths are singletons. Source material: peripheral blood. The origin of the receptors is a man aged 40-49 years who had recovered from COVID-19.

The chain employs TRBV5-1 and TRBJ2-5; 7 bases fit TRBD1. The CDR3 has 15 residues. Looked up from germline, CDR1 is SGHRS and CDR2 is YFSETQ. Unmatched junction bases numbered 7, after V lost 4 bases and J lost 1 base. The CDR3 sequence is CASSGIPGGQETQYF. The CDR3 DNA follows: TGCGCCAGCAGCGGGATCCCAGGGGGCCAAGAGACCCAGTACTTC.

The CDR3, as DNA: TGCGCCAGCAGCTTCGGGACTCAGAGGTCCTACAATGAGCAGTTCTTC. Translation gives CASSFGTQRSYNEQFF. The V gene is TRBV5-1, the J gene TRBJ2-1; tentatively, D is TRBD2 (6 bases). The CDR3 consists of 16 residues. Looked up from germline, CDR1 is SGHRS and CDR2 is YFSETQ. The V end was cut by 2 bases, the J end by 1 base, with 13 bases between.

The chain carries TRBV20-1 and TRBJ2-7, with 9 bases that match TRBD1. Germline V CDR1 and CDR2: DFQATT, SNEGSKA (reference sequence). The CDR3 has 14 amino acids. V trimming: 3 bases; J trimming: 5 bases; junction bases outside the gene matches: 8. CDR3 nucleotides: TGCAGTGCTAGTCCTCCGGGACAGGGAAACGAGCAGTACTTC. Protein product: CSASPPGQGNEQYF.